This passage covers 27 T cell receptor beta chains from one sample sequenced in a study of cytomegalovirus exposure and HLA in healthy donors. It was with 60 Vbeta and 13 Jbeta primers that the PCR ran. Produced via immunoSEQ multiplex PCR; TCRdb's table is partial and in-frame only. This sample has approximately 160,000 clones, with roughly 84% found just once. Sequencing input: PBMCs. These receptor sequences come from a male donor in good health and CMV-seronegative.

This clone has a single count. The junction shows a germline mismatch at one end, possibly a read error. CDR3 residues: CSSSAYPGQGREKLFF. In nucleotides, the CDR3 is TGTTCCAGCAGCGCATATCCGGGACAGGGTCGTGAAAAACTGTTTTTT. The chain has TRBV7-9 and TRBJ1-4; 9 bases line up with TRBD1. The CDR3 consists of 16 residues. The germline V gene encodes CDR1 SEHNR and CDR2 FQNEAQ (reference sequence).

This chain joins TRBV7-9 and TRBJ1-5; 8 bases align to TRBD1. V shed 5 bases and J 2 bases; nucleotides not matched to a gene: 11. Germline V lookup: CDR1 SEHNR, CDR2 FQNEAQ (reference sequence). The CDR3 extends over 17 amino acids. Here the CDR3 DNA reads TGTGCCAGCAGCCAAAATCCAGGGGGCGCGGGCAATCAGCCCCAGCATTTT. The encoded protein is CASSQNPGGAGNQPQHF.

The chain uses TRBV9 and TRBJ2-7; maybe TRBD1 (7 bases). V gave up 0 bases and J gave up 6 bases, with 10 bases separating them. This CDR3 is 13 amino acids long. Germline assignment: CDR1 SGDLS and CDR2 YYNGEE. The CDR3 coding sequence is TGTGCCAGCAGCGTAGTCCAGGGGGGCGAGCAGTACTTC. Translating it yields CASSVVQGGEQYF.

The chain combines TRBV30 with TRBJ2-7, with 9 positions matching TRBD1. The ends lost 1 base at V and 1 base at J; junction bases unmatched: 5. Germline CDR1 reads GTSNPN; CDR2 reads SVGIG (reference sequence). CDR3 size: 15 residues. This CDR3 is CAWSATGQGSYEQYF. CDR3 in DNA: TGTGCCTGGAGTGCCACCGGACAGGGGTCCTACGAGCAGTACTTC.

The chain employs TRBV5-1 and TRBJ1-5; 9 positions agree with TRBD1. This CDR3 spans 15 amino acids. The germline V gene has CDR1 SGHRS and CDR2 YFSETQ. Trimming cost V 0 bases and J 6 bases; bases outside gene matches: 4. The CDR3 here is CASSLEQGAGQPQHF. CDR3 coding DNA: TGCGCCAGCAGCTTGGAACAGGGGGCCGGTCAGCCCCAGCATTTT.

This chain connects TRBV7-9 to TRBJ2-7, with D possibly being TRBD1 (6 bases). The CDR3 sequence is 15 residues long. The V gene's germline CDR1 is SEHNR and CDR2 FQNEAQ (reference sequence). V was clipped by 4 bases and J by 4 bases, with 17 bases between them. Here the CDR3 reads CASSSPSGDWYEQYF. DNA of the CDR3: TGTGCCAGCAGCTCCCCCTCAGGGGATTGGTACGAGCAGTACTTC.

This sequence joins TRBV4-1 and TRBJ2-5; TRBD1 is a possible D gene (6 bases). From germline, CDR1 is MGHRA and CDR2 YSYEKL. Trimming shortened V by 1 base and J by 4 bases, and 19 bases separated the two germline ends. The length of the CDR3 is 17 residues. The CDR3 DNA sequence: TGCGCCAGCAGCCAAGGGATAACAGGGATTACCACAGAGACCCAGTACTTC. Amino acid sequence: CASSQGITGITTETQYF.

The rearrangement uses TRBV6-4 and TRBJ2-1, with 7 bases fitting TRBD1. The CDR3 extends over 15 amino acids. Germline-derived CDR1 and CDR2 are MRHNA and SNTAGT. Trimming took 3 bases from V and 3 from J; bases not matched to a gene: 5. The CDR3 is CASSENRDSYNEQFF. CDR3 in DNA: TGTGCCAGCAGTGAGAACCGGGACAGCTACAATGAGCAGTTCTTC.

As DNA, the CDR3 is TGTGCCAGCAGAGGGACTAGCGGGGCATACAATGAGCAGTTCTTC. Its protein is CASRGTSGAYNEQFF. The rearrangement uses TRBV2 and TRBJ2-1; 13 bases line up with TRBD2. CDR1 is SNHLY, CDR2 FYNNEI, per germline. J was trimmed by 4 bases and V by 6 bases; bases with no gene match: 3. This CDR3 has 15 amino acids.

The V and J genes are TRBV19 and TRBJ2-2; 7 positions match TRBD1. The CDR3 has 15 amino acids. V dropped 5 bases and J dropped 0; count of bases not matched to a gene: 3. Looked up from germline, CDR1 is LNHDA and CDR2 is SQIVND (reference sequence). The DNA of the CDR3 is TGTGCCAGTAGTTCTACAGGGGCGAACACCGGGGAGCTGTTTTTT. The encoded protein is CASSSTGANTGELFF.

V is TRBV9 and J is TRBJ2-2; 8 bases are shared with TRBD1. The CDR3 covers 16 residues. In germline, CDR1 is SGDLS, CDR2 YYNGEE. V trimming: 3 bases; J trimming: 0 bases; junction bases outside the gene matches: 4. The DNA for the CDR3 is TGTGCCAGCAGCGCCAGGACAGGGCCGAACACCGGGGAGCTGTTTTTT. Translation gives CASSARTGPNTGELFF.

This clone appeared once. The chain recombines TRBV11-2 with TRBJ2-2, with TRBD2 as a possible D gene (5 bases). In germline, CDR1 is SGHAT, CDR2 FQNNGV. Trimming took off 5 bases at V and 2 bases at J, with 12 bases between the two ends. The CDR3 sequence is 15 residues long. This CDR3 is CASSPRGINTGELFF. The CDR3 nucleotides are TGTGCCAGCAGCCCTAGAGGGATTAACACCGGGGAGCTGTTTTTT.

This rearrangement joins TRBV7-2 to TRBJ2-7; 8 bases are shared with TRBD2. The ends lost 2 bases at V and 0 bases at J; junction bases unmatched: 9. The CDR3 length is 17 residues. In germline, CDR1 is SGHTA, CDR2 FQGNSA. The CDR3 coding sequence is TGTGCCAGCAGCTTAACGAGCGGGAGCTCGATCTCCTACGAGCAGTACTTC. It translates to CASSLTSGSSISYEQYF. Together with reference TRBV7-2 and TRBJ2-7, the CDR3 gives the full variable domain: GAGVSQSPSNKVTEKGKDVELRCDPISGHTALYWYRQSLGQGLEFLIYFQGNSAPDKSGLPSDRFSAERTGGSVSTLTIQRTQQEDSAVYLCASSLTSGSSISYEQYFGPGTRLTVT.

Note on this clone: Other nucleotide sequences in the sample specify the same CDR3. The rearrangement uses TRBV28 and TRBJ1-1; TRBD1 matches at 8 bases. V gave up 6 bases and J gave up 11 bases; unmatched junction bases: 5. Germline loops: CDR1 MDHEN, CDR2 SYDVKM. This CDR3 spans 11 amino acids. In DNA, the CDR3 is TGTGCCAGCAGACTGGGACAGGTTGCTTTCTTT. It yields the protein CASRLGQVAFF.

CDR3 nucleotides: TGTGCCAGCGGGACAGAGGGCTATGGCTACACCTTC. Protein product: CASGTEGYGYTF. V usage is TRBV6-1 and J usage is TRBJ1-2; 7 bases line up with TRBD1. This CDR3 has 12 amino acids. Germline trimming cut 8 bases from V and 4 bases from J; bases unmatched to any gene: 4. The germline gives CDR1 MNHNS, CDR2 SASEGT.

The CDR3 bases are TGTGCCAGCAGCCCACCAGGACAGGGCGCAACTAATGAAAAACTGTTTTTT. Translated: CASSPPGQGATNEKLFF. The genes are TRBV5-4 and TRBJ1-4; 8 bases line up with TRBD1. CDR1 is SGHNT, CDR2 YYREEE, per germline (reference sequence). This CDR3 spans 17 amino acids. J lost 0 bases, V lost 4 bases, and 8 bases had no gene match.

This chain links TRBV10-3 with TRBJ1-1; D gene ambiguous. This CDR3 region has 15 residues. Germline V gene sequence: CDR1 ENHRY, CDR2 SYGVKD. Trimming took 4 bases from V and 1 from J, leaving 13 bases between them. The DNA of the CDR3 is TGTGCCATCAGTGGAAGTCTTGGCAGGAACACTGAAGCTTTCTTT. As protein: CAISGSLGRNTEAFF.

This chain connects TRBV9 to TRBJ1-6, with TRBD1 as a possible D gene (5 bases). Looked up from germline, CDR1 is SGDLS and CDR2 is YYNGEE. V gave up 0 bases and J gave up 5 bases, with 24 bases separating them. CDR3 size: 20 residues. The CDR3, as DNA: TGTGCCAGCAGCGTAGCGGCCGGAGCTGACAGTAAAAAGGATAATTCACCCCTCCACTTT. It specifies CASSVAAGADSKKDNSPLHF.

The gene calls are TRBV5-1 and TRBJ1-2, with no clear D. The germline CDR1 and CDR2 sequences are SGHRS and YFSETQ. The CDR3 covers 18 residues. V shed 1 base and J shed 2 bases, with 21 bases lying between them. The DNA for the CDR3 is TGCGCCAGCAGCTTGTACCCCCCAAACAATTCCAAAAACTATGGCTACACCTTC. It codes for CASSLYPPNNSKNYGYTF.

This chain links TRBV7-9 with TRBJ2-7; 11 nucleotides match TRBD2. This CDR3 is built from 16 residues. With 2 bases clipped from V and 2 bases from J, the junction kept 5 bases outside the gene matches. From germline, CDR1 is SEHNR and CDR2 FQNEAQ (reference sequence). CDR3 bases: TGTGCCAGCAGCTTACCAGCTAGCGGGGGGACCTACGAGCAGTACTTC. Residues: CASSLPASGGTYEQYF.

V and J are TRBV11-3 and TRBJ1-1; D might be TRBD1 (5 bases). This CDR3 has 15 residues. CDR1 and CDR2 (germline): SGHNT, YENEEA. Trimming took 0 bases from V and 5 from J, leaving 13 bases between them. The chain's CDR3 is CASSLEGGVGTEAFF. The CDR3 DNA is TGTGCCAGCAGCTTAGAGGGGGGAGTGGGGACTGAAGCTTTCTTT.

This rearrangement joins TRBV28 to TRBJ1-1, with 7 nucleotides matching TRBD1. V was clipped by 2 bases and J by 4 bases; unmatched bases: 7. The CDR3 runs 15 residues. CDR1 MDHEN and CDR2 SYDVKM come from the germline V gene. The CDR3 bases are TGTGCCAGCAGTTTACCCGGGCAGGGGGGCACTGAAGCTTTCTTT. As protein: CASSLPGQGGTEAFF.

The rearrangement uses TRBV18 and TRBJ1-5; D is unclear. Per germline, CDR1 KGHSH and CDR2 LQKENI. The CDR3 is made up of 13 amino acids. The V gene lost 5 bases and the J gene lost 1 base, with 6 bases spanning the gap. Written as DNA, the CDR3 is TGTGCCAGCTCATCGGGGAGCAATCAGCCCCAGCATTTT. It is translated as CASSSGSNQPQHF.

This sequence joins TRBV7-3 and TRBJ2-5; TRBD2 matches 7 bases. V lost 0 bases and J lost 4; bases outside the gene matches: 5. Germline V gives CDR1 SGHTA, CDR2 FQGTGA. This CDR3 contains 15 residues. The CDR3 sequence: CASSLTSGARETQYF. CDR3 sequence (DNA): TGTGCCAGCAGCTTAACGAGCGGGGCGAGAGAGACCCAGTACTTC.

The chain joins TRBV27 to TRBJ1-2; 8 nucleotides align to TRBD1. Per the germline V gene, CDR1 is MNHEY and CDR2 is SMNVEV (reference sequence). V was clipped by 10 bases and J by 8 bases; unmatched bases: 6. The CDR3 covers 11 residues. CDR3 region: CATGQGSGYTF. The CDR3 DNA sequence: TGTGCCACTGGACAGGGCAGCGGCTACACCTTC.

The CDR3 spells CATAYTGQLIAKLFF. As DNA, the CDR3 is TGTGCCACGGCGTACACGGGACAGTTGATCGCAAAACTGTTTTTT. This chain connects TRBV27 to TRBJ1-4, with 7 bases identical to TRBD1. The CDR3 has 15 residues. Germline values: CDR1 MNHEY, CDR2 SMNVEV (reference sequence). V was clipped by 10 bases and J by 10 bases; unmatched bases: 18.

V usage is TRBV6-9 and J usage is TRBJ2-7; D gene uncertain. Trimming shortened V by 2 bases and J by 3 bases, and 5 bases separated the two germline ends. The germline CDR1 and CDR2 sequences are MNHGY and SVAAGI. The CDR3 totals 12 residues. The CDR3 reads CASSYTGYEQYF. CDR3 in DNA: TGTGCCAGCAGTTATACCGGCTACGAGCAGTACTTC.